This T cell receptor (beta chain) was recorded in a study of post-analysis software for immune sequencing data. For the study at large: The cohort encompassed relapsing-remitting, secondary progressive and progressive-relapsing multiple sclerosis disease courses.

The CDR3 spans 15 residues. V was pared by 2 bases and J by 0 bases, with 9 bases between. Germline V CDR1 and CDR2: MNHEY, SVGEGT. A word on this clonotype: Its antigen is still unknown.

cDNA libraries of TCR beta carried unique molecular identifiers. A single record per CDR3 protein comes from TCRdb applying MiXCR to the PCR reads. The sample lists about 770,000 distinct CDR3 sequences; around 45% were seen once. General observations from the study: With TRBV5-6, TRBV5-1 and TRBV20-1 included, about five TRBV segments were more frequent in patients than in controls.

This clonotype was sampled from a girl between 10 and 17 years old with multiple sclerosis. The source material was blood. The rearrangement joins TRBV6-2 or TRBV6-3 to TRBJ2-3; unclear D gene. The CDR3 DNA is TGTGCCAGCAGTTACCGGAAATCTAGCACAGATACGCAGTATTTT. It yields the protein CASSYRKSSTDTQYF.